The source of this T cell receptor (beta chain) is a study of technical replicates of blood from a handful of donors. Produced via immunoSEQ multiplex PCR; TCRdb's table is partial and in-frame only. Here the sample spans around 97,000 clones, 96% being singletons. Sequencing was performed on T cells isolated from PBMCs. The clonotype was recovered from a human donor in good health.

The CDR3 DNA reads as TGTGCCATCAGTACACAGGGGGCCAACTATGGCTACACCTTC. It yields the protein CAISTQGANYGYTF. The chain joins TRBV10-3 to TRBJ1-2, with TRBD1 matching 9 bases. With V trimmed by 5 bases and J by 2 bases, 3 bases remained unmatched. The CDR3 spans 14 residues. Germline V CDR1 and CDR2: ENHRY, SYGVKD.